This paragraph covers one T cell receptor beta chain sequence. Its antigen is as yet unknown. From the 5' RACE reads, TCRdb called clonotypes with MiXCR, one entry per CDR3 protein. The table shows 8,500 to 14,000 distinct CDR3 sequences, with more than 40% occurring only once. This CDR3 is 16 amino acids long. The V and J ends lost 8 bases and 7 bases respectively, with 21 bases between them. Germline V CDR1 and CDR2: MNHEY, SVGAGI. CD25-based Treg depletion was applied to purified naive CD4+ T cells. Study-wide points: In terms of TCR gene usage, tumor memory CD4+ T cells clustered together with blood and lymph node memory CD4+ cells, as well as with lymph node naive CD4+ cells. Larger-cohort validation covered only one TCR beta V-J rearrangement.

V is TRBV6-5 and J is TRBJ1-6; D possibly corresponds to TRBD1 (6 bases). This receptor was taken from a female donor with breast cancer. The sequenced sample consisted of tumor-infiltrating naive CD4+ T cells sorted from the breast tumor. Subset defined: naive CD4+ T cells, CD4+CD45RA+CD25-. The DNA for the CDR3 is TGTGCCAGCCAGATCAGTGGGGGGCTGGTAAATTCACCCCTCCACTTT. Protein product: CASQISGGLVNSPLHF.